One sample yielded the 32 T cell receptor beta chains listed below, sequenced in a study of type 1 regulatory T cells. Which antigens these TCRs recognize remains unknown. MiXCR was run by TCRdb on the reads, yielding one entry per CDR3 protein. Here the sample spans about 24,000 distinct CDR3 sequences, around 77% being singletons. Sequenced material: cultured T cells, either the whole culture or a sorted T cell fraction (not recorded which). This sample's subset: Tr1-enriched cell product generated in vitro against host alloantigens. The origin of the receptors is a human donor in good health.

The chain couples TRBV11-1 to TRBJ2-7; D call uncertain. Trimming shortened V by 5 bases and J by 7 bases, and 15 bases separated the two germline ends. The CDR3 is 13 amino acids. Germline V lookup: CDR1 SGHAT, CDR2 FQDESV (reference sequence). The CDR3 spells CASSASDLEEQYF. In DNA form, the CDR3 reads TGTGCCAGCAGCGCCAGTGATCTGGAGGAGCAGTACTTC.

In its sample, this clonotype was seen a few times. The chain combines TRBV5-1 with TRBJ1-1, with a tentative D call TRBD1 (5 bases). The V end lost 2 bases, the J end lost 5 bases, and 10 bases lay between the germline ends. The CDR3 totals 13 residues. Germline CDR1 and CDR2: SGHRS and YFSETQ. CDR3 sequence: CASSFEGRTEAFF. DNA of the CDR3: TGCGCCAGCAGCTTCGAGGGGCGGACTGAAGCTTTCTTT.

The sample holds a few counts of this clonotype. This chain uses TRBV6-4 with TRBJ2-1; D is possibly TRBD2 (5 bases). The CDR3 extends over 16 amino acids. Trimming removed 4 bases at V and 1 base at J, with 14 bases between. Germline CDR1 and CDR2: MRHNA and SNTAGT. The DNA of the CDR3 is TGTGCCAGCAGTGTGAAGGCCGGGGTTTCCTACAATGAGCAGTTCTTC. Amino acid sequence: CASSVKAGVSYNEQFF.

This clonotype was seen only a few times. This chain links TRBV7-9 with TRBJ1-1, with D hard to call. Looked up from germline, CDR1 is SEHNR and CDR2 is FQNEAQ (reference sequence). This CDR3 has 13 residues. V gave up 7 bases and J gave up 1 base, with 10 bases separating them. CDR3 bases: TGTGCCAGCAACCCTCAGGAGAACACTGAAGCTTTCTTT. It codes for CASNPQENTEAFF.

The gene calls are TRBV6-1 and TRBJ1-1, with 8 bases fitting TRBD1. The CDR3 covers 14 residues. Germline CDR1 is MNHNS and CDR2 is SASEGT. V was clipped by 6 bases and J by 4 bases; unmatched bases: 7. In DNA, the CDR3 is TGTGCCAGCAGCCGGGACAGGCGGATCACTGAAGCTTTCTTT. Translation: CASSRDRRITEAFF.

The chain couples TRBV7-9 to TRBJ2-2; TRBD2 agrees at 7 bases. Germline CDR1 and CDR2: SEHNR and FQNEAQ (reference sequence). V lost 5 bases to trimming and J lost 1 base; unmatched junction nucleotides: 7. The CDR3 has 16 amino acids. The CDR3 nucleotides are TGTGCCAGCAGCCGAGCCCTAGCGGAGAACACCGGGGAGCTGTTTTTT. Translated: CASSRALAENTGELFF.

This clonotype has only a few counts. This chain joins TRBV12-3 or TRBV12-4 and TRBJ1-5; TRBD1 might be the D (5 bases). This CDR3 contains 15 residues. V lost 0 bases, J lost 1 base, and 7 bases lay in between. CDR3 protein: CASSLAGESNQPQHF. CDR3 bases: TGTGCCAGCAGTTTAGCGGGGGAAAGCAATCAGCCCCAGCATTTT.

This chain links TRBV4-1 with TRBJ2-7; D is uncertain. The CDR3 has 12 residues. With 0 bases removed from V and 5 bases from J, the gap between germline ends came to 5 bases. CDR1 and CDR2 from the germline V gene are MGHRA and YSYEKL. As DNA, the CDR3 is TGCGCCAGCAGCCAAGATATAAACGAGCAGTACTTC. It yields the protein CASSQDINEQYF.

V is TRBV30 and J is TRBJ2-3; D is unclear. Germline-derived CDR1 and CDR2 are GTSNPN and SVGIG (reference sequence). CDR3 size: 17 residues. The V end was cut by 1 base, the J end by 0 bases, with 17 bases between. CDR3 bases: TGTGCCTGGAGTGAAGCCCTCAGGCTCACTAGCACAGATACGCAGTATTTT. Translated, it gives CAWSEALRLTSTDTQYF.

A note on this clonotype: The junction does not match germline at one end; this may be a read error. This rearrangement joins TRBV4-1 to TRBJ2-7; 14 nucleotides line up with TRBD2. This CDR3 spans 17 amino acids. Germline V gives CDR1 MGHRA, CDR2 YSYEKL. DNA for the CDR3: TGCGCCAGCAGCCTCCGGACTAGCGGGGGGCTTTCCTCCGAGCAGTACTTC. It yields the protein CASSLRTSGGLSSEQYF.

This clonotype was seen more than once but under ten times. The V and J genes are TRBV7-9 and TRBJ1-6; possibly TRBD1 for D (6 bases). CDR3 length equals 15 residues. Germline V gene data show CDR1 as SEHNR and CDR2 as FQNEAQ (reference sequence). Trimming cost V 3 bases and J 10 bases, with 16 bases left between them. Here the CDR3 reads CASSLSGTFASPLHF. The CDR3 region has the DNA TGTGCCAGCAGCTTGTCCGGGACATTTGCCTCACCCCTCCACTTT.

The chain combines TRBV5-5 with TRBJ1-1; no clear D. CDR1 is SGHKS and CDR2 is YYEKEE in the germline V gene (reference sequence). V was shortened by 2 bases and J by 1 base, with 6 bases between the two germline ends. The CDR3 runs to 13 residues. CDR3 sequence reads: CASSFSPNTEAFF. DNA of the CDR3: TGTGCCAGCAGCTTCTCTCCGAACACTGAAGCTTTCTTT.

This chain uses TRBV20-1 with TRBJ1-5; 7 bases match TRBD1. The V and J ends lost 2 bases and 6 bases, in that order; junction bases with no gene match: 13. The CDR3 extends over 16 amino acids. Germline CDR1 reads DFQATT; CDR2 reads SNEGSKA (reference sequence). The CDR3 protein is CSARPPGQLLVQPQHF. CDR3 coding DNA: TGCAGTGCTAGACCCCCGGGACAGCTGCTGGTTCAGCCCCAGCATTTT.

This chain connects TRBV28 to TRBJ2-7; D might be TRBD2 (5 bases). The CDR3 length is 13 residues. Trimming cost V 6 bases and J 1 base, with 10 bases left between them. Germline CDR1 reads MDHEN; CDR2 reads SYDVKM. The CDR3 DNA reads as TGTGCCAGCAGCGAGGACTGGTCCTACGAGCAGTACTTC. As protein: CASSEDWSYEQYF.

The CDR3 bases are TGTGCCAGCAGTCCCCCTCGCGGGGGGCCCACAGATACGCAGTATTTT. Amino acids: CASSPPRGGPTDTQYF. This chain joins TRBV12-3 or TRBV12-4 and TRBJ2-3; 8 bases line up with TRBD2. The CDR3 is made up of 16 amino acids. The V gene end was trimmed by 5 bases and the J gene end by 2 bases; junction bases not matched to a gene: 9.

The gene calls are TRBV6-5 and TRBJ2-3; D unclear. From germline, CDR1 is MNHEY and CDR2 SVGAGI. V was cut by 6 bases and J by 2 bases, with 12 bases left in between. The CDR3 runs to 14 residues. The CDR3 loop is CASSLYPYTDTQYF. In DNA form, the CDR3 reads TGTGCCAGCAGCCTGTATCCGTACACAGATACGCAGTATTTT.

This clonotype was seen a handful of times. This chain connects TRBV4-1 to TRBJ2-7; TRBD1 matches at 8 bases. The CDR3 sequence is 18 residues long. J lost 1 base, V lost 4 bases, and 15 bases had no gene match. Germline V gene lookup returns CDR1 MGHRA and CDR2 YSYEKL. This chain's CDR3 is CASSLEPPGQVKSYEQYF. The CDR3, as DNA: TGCGCCAGCAGCCTCGAGCCCCCGGGACAGGTAAAATCCTACGAGCAGTACTTC.

This chain connects TRBV5-1 to TRBJ2-2; 8 bases align to TRBD1. The V gene's germline CDR1 is SGHRS and CDR2 YFSETQ. The CDR3 contains 15 residues. The J segment lost 5 bases and the V segment lost 7 bases, leaving 10 bases of the junction unmatched. CDR3 amino acids: CASGPGTGVTGELFF. In DNA form, the CDR3 reads TGCGCCAGCGGACCCGGGACAGGTGTAACCGGGGAGCTGTTTTTT.

J is TRBJ1-2 and V is TRBV24-1; D is unresolved. CDR1 and CDR2 from the germline V gene are KGHDR and SFDVKD. The CDR3 length is 14 residues. Trimming removed 2 bases from V and 0 bases from J, with 6 bases in between. Here the CDR3 DNA reads TGTGCCACCAGTGATTCCGGGCCTAACTATGGCTACACCTTC. This encodes CATSDSGPNYGYTF.

V is TRBV30 and J is TRBJ2-3; 9 bases line up with TRBD1. Per germline, CDR1 GTSNPN and CDR2 SVGIG (reference sequence). Trimming took 4 bases from V and 1 from J; bases not matched to a gene: 6. The CDR3 spans 15 residues. The CDR3 region is CAWTEGQGRTDTQYF. Written as DNA, the CDR3 is TGTGCCTGGACCGAGGGACAGGGTCGCACAGATACGCAGTATTTT.

The chain carries TRBV19 and TRBJ2-1; D may correspond to TRBD1 or TRBD2 (5 bases each). This CDR3 spans 16 amino acids. The germline V and J ends were trimmed by 7 bases and 7 bases, with 23 bases remaining between them. CDR1 LNHDA and CDR2 SQIVND come from the germline V gene (reference sequence). The CDR3 region has the DNA TGTGCCAGTACTCCGAGGGGCCCCGGGCAGGCAAATGAGCAGTTCTTC. Its protein product is CASTPRGPGQANEQFF.

This clonotype turned up a few times. The chain has TRBV5-1 and TRBJ1-1; D unclear. This CDR3 contains 14 residues. Trimming pared 1 base from V and 0 bases from J, leaving 7 bases between. Per the germline V gene, CDR1 is SGHRS and CDR2 is YFSETQ. CDR3 DNA sequence: TGCGCCAGCAGCTTGTTGTCAGTGAACACTGAAGCTTTCTTT. It yields the protein CASSLLSVNTEAFF.

This clonotype came up a few times. This chain connects TRBV7-2 to TRBJ2-5; D gene ambiguous. The CDR3 sequence is 14 residues long. CDR1 and CDR2 from the germline V gene are SGHTA and FQGNSA. V lost 0 bases to trimming and J lost 5 bases, with 10 bases between them. CDR3 nucleotides: TGTGCCAGCAGCTTAGCCCCGGGTGTGGAGACCCAGTACTTC. The encoded protein is CASSLAPGVETQYF.

This clonotype was observed a few times. V is TRBV6-1 and J is TRBJ2-3; possible D gene TRBD2, 5 bases. CDR1 and CDR2 (germline): MNHNS, SASEGT. The V and J ends lost 2 bases and 2 bases respectively, with 11 bases between them. The CDR3 extends over 15 amino acids. This chain's CDR3 is CASSESRVNTDTQYF. The CDR3 DNA reads as TGTGCCAGCAGTGAATCGCGGGTGAACACAGATACGCAGTATTTT.

The chain has TRBV25-1 and TRBJ1-1; 7 bases match TRBD1. Germline CDR1 and CDR2: MGHDK and SYGVNS. V trimming: 6 bases; J trimming: 11 bases; junction bases outside the gene matches: 9. The CDR3 contains 12 residues. The CDR3 here is CASRGQSVGAFF. CDR3 DNA: TGTGCCAGCAGGGGACAGTCGGTTGGGGCTTTCTTT.

The chain joins TRBV7-6 to TRBJ2-3; the D gene is possibly TRBD2 (6 bases). The CDR3 runs 12 residues. The germline V and J ends were trimmed by 2 bases and 11 bases, with 11 bases remaining between them. Germline V CDR1 and CDR2: SGHVS, FNYEAQ. The CDR3 is CASSLSPGVQYF. In nucleotides, the CDR3 is TGTGCCAGCAGCTTAAGCCCGGGGGTGCAGTATTTT. The full variable domain, rest sourced from reference TRBV7-6 and TRBJ2-3, is GAGVSQSPRYKVTKRGQDVALRCDPISGHVSLYWYRQALGQGPEFLTYFNYEAQQDKSGLPNDRFSAERPEGSISTLTIQRTEQRDSAMYRCASSLSPGVQYFGPGTRLTVL.

The chain employs TRBV5-1 and TRBJ2-2; D may be TRBD1 (6 bases). The CDR3 is made up of 15 amino acids. Germline-derived CDR1 and CDR2 are SGHRS and YFSETQ. V was trimmed by 4 bases and J by 2 bases, leaving 12 bases between them. CDR3 protein: CASSPDRINTGELFF. For the CDR3, the DNA is TGCGCCAGCAGCCCGGACAGAATAAACACCGGGGAGCTGTTTTTT.

The gene calls are TRBV7-3 and TRBJ2-2; no definite D call. CDR1 and CDR2 (germline): SGHTA, FQGTGA. The CDR3 has 13 residues. Trimming left V 3 bases short and J 1 base short, with 3 bases between. This CDR3 is CASSLGNTGELFF. For the CDR3, the DNA is TGTGCCAGCAGCTTGGGGAACACCGGGGAGCTGTTTTTT.

The genes are TRBV5-6 and TRBJ2-1; D uncertain. This CDR3 has 12 residues. V was cut by 4 bases and J by 9 bases, with 11 bases left in between. Germline V gene data show CDR1 as SGHDT and CDR2 as YYEEEE. CDR3 coding DNA: TGTGCCAGCAGCATTGGCATCGGTGAGCAGTTCTTC. Translated: CASSIGIGEQFF.

The rearrangement joins TRBV5-1 to TRBJ2-3; D is undetermined. Trimming removed 4 bases at V and 1 base at J, with 13 bases between. The CDR3 is 15 amino acids. Germline CDR1 is SGHRS and CDR2 is YFSETQ. CDR3 in DNA: TGCGCCAGCAGCCCACAGCTAGGAGGCACAGATACGCAGTATTTT. Its protein product is CASSPQLGGTDTQYF.

J is TRBJ2-1 and V is TRBV7-8; 9 nucleotides line up with TRBD2. CDR1 SGHVS and CDR2 FQNEAQ come from the germline V gene. The ends lost 0 bases at V and 1 base at J; junction bases unmatched: 13. The CDR3 has 20 residues. CDR3 nucleotide sequence: TGTGCCAGCAGCTTAGCGCCAGCGGGGGGTCCCATCATGTCCTACAATGAGCAGTTCTTC. Residues: CASSLAPAGGPIMSYNEQFF.

The genes are TRBV12-3 or TRBV12-4 and TRBJ2-7, with a weak D call TRBD1 (6 bases). CDR3 length equals 13 residues. Trimming shortened V by 7 bases and J by 4 bases, and 14 bases separated the two germline ends. The CDR3 loop reads CASTSRGVYEQYF. In DNA, the CDR3 is TGTGCCAGCACAAGCAGGGGAGTGTACGAGCAGTACTTC.